This T cell receptor (beta chain) derives from a study of T cell therapy after organ transplantation. Study details: Blood for the long-term post-therapy sample came 20 to 29 weeks after therapy.

Generated by immunoSEQ multiplex PCR, the TCRdb table keeps only in-frame clones and is missing some. The top ten hold about 35% of the sample, which has 20,000 to 25,000 clones, roughly 84% seen once. The time point denotes: 20-29 weeks after completion of therapy. CDR1 and CDR2 (germline): SGHVS, FQNEAQ. V lost 4 bases to trimming and J lost 1 base, with 10 bases between them. The CDR3 totals 15 residues. Regarding this clone: The antigen remains undetermined.

The sequencing used CD8+ T cells from blood, collected after autologous CMV-specific T cell therapy. The rearrangement links TRBV7-8 to TRBJ2-2; possibly TRBD1 for D (6 bases). The clonotype originates from a human patient who had received a solid organ transplant and had CMV disease. Some of the T cells might come from the graft donor. CDR3 amino acids: CASSWDILNTGELFF. CDR3 DNA: TGTGCCAGCAGCTGGGACATTTTGAACACCGGGGAGCTGTTTTTT.